This TCR beta chain is from a study of T cells in localized non-small cell lung cancer. General study results and limits: Uninvolved adjacent lung had higher T cell clonality than tumor and all other tissues. Median approximately 58 top-100 tumor clones were shared with paired adjacent lung.

Comments on this clone: The antigen remains undetermined.

Trimming pared 1 base from V and 4 bases from J, leaving 8 bases between. Germline V gene sequence: CDR1 GTSNPN, CDR2 SVGIG (reference sequence). The CDR3 contains 13 residues. The assay was immunoSEQ multiplex PCR, and TCRdb's table has in-frame clones only and misses some. The profile shows 1,900 or so clones, 20% to 30% of them singletons. Material: normal lung tissue next to the tumor, obtained before any cancer treatment. The rearrangement joins TRBV30 to TRBJ1-5; TRBD1 is a possible D gene (5 bases). This receptor was identified in a woman aged 35-75 years with stage I lung adenocarcinoma. This CDR3 is CAWSGGGNQPQHF. The CDR3 DNA is TGTGCCTGGAGTGGGGGGGGGAATCAGCCCCAGCATTTT. Full variable domain (rest looked up from reference TRBV30 and TRBJ1-5): SQTIHQWPATLVQPVGSPLSLECTVEGTSNPNLYWYRQAAGRGLQLLFYSVGIGQISSEVPQNLSASRPQDRQFILSSKKLLLSDSGFYLCAWSGGGNQPQHFGDGTRLSIL.